This passage covers 7 T cell receptor beta chains from one sample sequenced in a study of shared clonotypes between healthy human individuals. Profiled with immunoSEQ multiplex PCR; TCRdb holds only in-frame clones, not every one. The sample contains 2 million to 3 million clones, more than 80% of which appear only once. The specimen was naive CD4+ T cells sorted from blood. Subset here: CD45RA+ positively selected. These receptors were taken from a man aged 18 to 29 in good health.

The CDR3 spells CASSPRVPGQANSPLHF. The CDR3 DNA reads TGTGCCAGCTCACCAAGGGTGCCGGGACAGGCTAATTCACCCCTCCACTTT. This chain uses TRBV18 with TRBJ1-6; 8 bases fit TRBD1. Trimming took 2 bases from V and 6 from J; bases not matched to a gene: 9. The germline V gene encodes CDR1 KGHSH and CDR2 LQKENI. The CDR3 consists of 17 residues.

This chain connects TRBV25-1 to TRBJ1-6; 8 positions agree with TRBD1. V shed 4 bases and J 7 bases; nucleotides not matched to a gene: 3. This CDR3 has 14 amino acids. The germline V gene has CDR1 MGHDK and CDR2 SYGVNS. The CDR3 sequence is CASSAPGGNSPLHF. In DNA, the CDR3 is TGTGCCAGCAGTGCCCCAGGGGGCAATTCACCCCTCCACTTT. Supplemented by reference TRBV25-1 and TRBJ1-6, the full variable domain reads EADIYQTPRYLVIGTGKKITLECSQTMGHDKMYWYQQDPGMELHLIHYSYGVNSTEKGDLSSESTVSRIRTEHFPLTLESARPSHTSQYLCASSAPGGNSPLHFGNGTRLTVT.

The chain joins TRBV18 to TRBJ1-4; possible D gene TRBD1, 5 bases. This CDR3 is built from 15 residues. The germline V gene has CDR1 KGHSH and CDR2 LQKENI. V was pared by 6 bases and J by 8 bases, with 19 bases between. The CDR3 region has the DNA TGTGCCAGCTCCCCAGTCGCGGGGGTGAGCGAAAAACTGTTTTTT. This sequence encodes CASSPVAGVSEKLFF.

A note on this clone: At the DNA level, this CDR3 is encoded by other sequences in the same sample as well. The chain combines TRBV5-1 with TRBJ1-5; 10 nucleotides line up with TRBD1. CDR3 length equals 14 residues. CDR1 SGHRS and CDR2 YFSETQ come from the germline V gene. V dropped 4 bases and J dropped 5; count of bases not matched to a gene: 3. In nucleotides, the CDR3 is TGCGCCAGCAGCCTTGGGACAGGGGATCAGCCCCAGCATTTT. Translation gives CASSLGTGDQPQHF.

The chain recombines TRBV9 with TRBJ1-2; D is possibly TRBD1 (5 bases). Germline CDR1 reads SGDLS; CDR2 reads YYNGEE. The CDR3 runs 14 residues. V gave up 3 bases and J gave up 5 bases, with 14 bases separating them. The CDR3 reads CASSAQGKGYGYTF. CDR3 DNA: TGTGCCAGCAGCGCTCAGGGAAAGGGGTATGGCTACACCTTC.

The chain employs TRBV18 and TRBJ1-1, with 11 bases identical to TRBD1. Germline V CDR1 and CDR2: KGHSH, LQKENI. Germline trimming cut 6 bases from V and 2 bases from J; bases unmatched to any gene: 2. This CDR3 has 14 residues. CDR3 nucleotide sequence: TGTGCCAGCTCCGGACAGGGGGCCAACACTGAAGCTTTCTTT. Protein: CASSGQGANTEAFF.

V gene TRBV7-2 combines with J gene TRBJ2-1; D uncertain. The length of the CDR3 is 15 residues. Trimming pared 5 bases from V and 7 bases from J, leaving 18 bases between. Germline values: CDR1 SGHTA, CDR2 FQGNSA. The CDR3 region has the DNA TGTGCCAGCAGCCAAAGAAGCCCTATAAGGAATGAGCAGTTCTTC. This gives the protein CASSQRSPIRNEQFF. Full variable domain (rest looked up from reference TRBV7-2 and TRBJ2-1): GAGVSQSPSNKVTEKGKDVELRCDPISGHTALYWYRQSLGQGLEFLIYFQGNSAPDKSGLPSDRFSAERTGGSVSTLTIQRTQQEDSAVYLCASSQRSPIRNEQFFGPGTRLTVL.